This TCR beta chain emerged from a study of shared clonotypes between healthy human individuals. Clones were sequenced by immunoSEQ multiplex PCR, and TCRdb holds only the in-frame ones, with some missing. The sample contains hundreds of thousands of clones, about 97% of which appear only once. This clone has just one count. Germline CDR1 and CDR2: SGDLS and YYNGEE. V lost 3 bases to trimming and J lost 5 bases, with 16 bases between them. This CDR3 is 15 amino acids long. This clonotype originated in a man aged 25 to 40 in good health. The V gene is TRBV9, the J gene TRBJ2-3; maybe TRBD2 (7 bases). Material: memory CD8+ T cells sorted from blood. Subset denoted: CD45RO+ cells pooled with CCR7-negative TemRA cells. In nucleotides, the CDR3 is TGTGCCAGCAGCGGTCCGGGGAGGGGGATAGATACGCAGTATTTT. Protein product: CASSGPGRGIDTQYF.